One and the same sample provided the 31 T cell receptor beta chains below, sequenced in a study of cytomegalovirus exposure and HLA in healthy donors (TCRdb year 2017). Receptor libraries were prepared by the immunoSEQ multiplex PCR assay. For the multiplex PCR, a mixture combining 60 forward primers for TCR Vbeta segments and 13 reverse primers for TCR Jbeta segments was used. The immuneACCESS repertoire file appears here via TCRdb, limited to in-frame rearrangements. These files lack a portion of the clones; in checked studies, under half of the deficit traces to unresolved V genes, and the cause of the others is not known. For this sample the table gives 64,000 or so clones, of which around three quarters were detected only once. The ten largest clonotypes hold roughly 10% of the sample. Sequenced material: PBMCs. These TCRs come from a woman aged 45-65 years in good health and CMV-seropositive.

This clone was observed a handful of times. This chain uses TRBV4-1 with TRBJ1-6, with D maybe TRBD1 (5 bases). Trimming left V 0 bases short and J 10 bases short, with 19 bases between. This CDR3 is 17 amino acids long. The germline CDR1 and CDR2 sequences are MGHRA and YSYEKL. The CDR3 protein is CASSQDRWQGVESPLHF. In nucleotides, the CDR3 is TGCGCCAGCAGCCAAGATCGATGGCAGGGTGTAGAGTCACCCCTCCACTTT.

The rearrangement links TRBV7-9 to TRBJ1-1; D is perhaps TRBD1 (5 bases). In germline, CDR1 is SEHNR, CDR2 FQNEAQ (reference sequence). Trimming took 2 bases from V and 7 from J, leaving 23 bases between them. The CDR3 is 17 residues long. The CDR3 is CASSLLGGGVDGIEAFF. The CDR3 bases are TGTGCCAGCAGCTTATTAGGCGGGGGGGTGGACGGGATTGAAGCTTTCTTT.

This clone occurred a few times. The chain is built from TRBV7-3 and TRBJ2-7, with D maybe TRBD2 (6 bases). V shed 3 bases and J shed 6 bases, with 12 bases lying between them. The CDR3 loop spans 13 amino acids. The germline V gene encodes CDR1 SGHTA and CDR2 FQGTGA. DNA of the CDR3: TGTGCCAGCAGCTTGGAGGGTTCGGTCGAGCAGTACTTC. It specifies CASSLEGSVEQYF. The full variable domain, completed using reference TRBV7-3 and TRBJ2-7, is GAGVSQTPSNKVTEKGKYVELRCDPISGHTALYWYRQSLGQGPEFLIYFQGTGAADDSGLPNDRFFAVRPEGSVSTLKIQRTERGDSAVYLCASSLEGSVEQYFGPGTRLTVT.

This clone has a single count. This chain connects TRBV28 to TRBJ2-3, with 9 nucleotides matching TRBD2. CDR3 length: 17 residues. J lost 0 bases, V lost 6 bases, and 10 bases had no gene match. Germline V CDR1 and CDR2: MDHEN, SYDVKM. CDR3 coding DNA: TGTGCCAGCAGCTACGTCTCGACTAGCGGTAGCACAGATACGCAGTATTTT. Translated, it gives CASSYVSTSGSTDTQYF.

This clone was seen a handful of times. The rearrangement links TRBV2 to TRBJ1-1; 9 bases match TRBD1. CDR3 length equals 13 residues. CDR1 SNHLY and CDR2 FYNNEI come from the germline V gene. The V segment lost 6 bases and the J segment 4 bases; nucleotides outside the gene matches: 3. CDR3 region: CASRKDRGTEAFF. CDR3 in DNA: TGTGCCAGCAGAAAGGACAGGGGCACTGAAGCTTTCTTT.

In its sample, this clone was seen a few times. The chain couples TRBV28 to TRBJ2-3, with 7 nucleotides matching TRBD2. From germline, CDR1 is MDHEN and CDR2 SYDVKM. This CDR3 region has 15 residues. V trimming: 2 bases; J trimming: 0 bases; junction bases outside the gene matches: 2. Written as DNA, the CDR3 is TGTGCCAGCAGTTTAGGCGGGAGCAGCACAGATACGCAGTATTTT. This gives the protein CASSLGGSSTDTQYF.

The V gene is TRBV15, the J gene TRBJ2-7; TRBD2 aligns across 8 bases. V lost 2 bases, J lost 2 bases, and 5 bases stayed unmatched. The length of the CDR3 is 15 residues. Germline CDR1 LNHNV, CDR2 YYDKDF (reference sequence). In nucleotides, the CDR3 is TGTGCCACCAGCAGACTCCAGCGGGGGACCTACGAGCAGTACTTC. Amino acids: CATSRLQRGTYEQYF. Based on the CDR3 plus reference TRBV15 and TRBJ2-7, the full variable domain is DAMVIQNPRYQVTQFGKPVTLSCSQTLNHNVMYWYQQKSSQAPKLLFHYYDKDFNNEADTPDNFQSRRPNTSFCFLDIRSPGLGDTAMYLCATSRLQRGTYEQYFGPGTRLTVT.

The chain couples TRBV9 to TRBJ1-1; D is undetermined. Looked up from germline, CDR1 is SGDLS and CDR2 is YYNGEE. V lost 4 bases, J lost 1 base, and 11 bases lay in between. The CDR3 totals 14 residues. The CDR3 sequence: CASSPQVTNTEAFF. In nucleotides, the CDR3 is TGTGCCAGCAGCCCGCAGGTGACGAACACTGAAGCTTTCTTT.

The genes are TRBV28 and TRBJ2-7; D is unclear. V lost 5 bases and J lost 1, with 12 bases in between. The CDR3 loop spans 14 amino acids. CDR1 and CDR2 from the germline V gene are MDHEN and SYDVKM. The CDR3 DNA follows: TGTGCCAGCAGTCCTAATGGTGGTTCCTACGAGCAGTACTTC. Amino acid sequence: CASSPNGGSYEQYF.

The rearrangement joins TRBV6-1 to TRBJ1-4; TRBD1 aligns across 9 bases. CDR1 MNHNS and CDR2 SASEGT come from the germline V gene. With 3 bases clipped from V and 7 bases from J, the junction kept 9 bases outside the gene matches. The CDR3 contains 16 residues. The CDR3: CASSDTPGTGSEKLFF. In DNA, the CDR3 is TGTGCCAGCAGTGATACCCCCGGGACAGGGAGTGAAAAACTGTTTTTT.

This clone was detected only once. The chain links TRBV5-4 to TRBJ1-1; 7 bases line up with TRBD1. The germline V gene encodes CDR1 SGHNT and CDR2 YYREEE (reference sequence). The CDR3 is 15 residues long. V trimming: 1 base; J trimming: 5 bases; junction bases outside the gene matches: 8. CDR3 protein: CASSLPTGYQTEAFF. CDR3 nucleotides: TGTGCCAGCAGCTTGCCGACAGGGTATCAGACTGAAGCTTTCTTT.

CDR3: CATSRDVGFSYNEQFF. The DNA of the CDR3 is TGTGCCACCAGCAGAGATGTGGGCTTCTCCTACAATGAGCAGTTCTTC. The rearrangement joins TRBV15 to TRBJ2-1, with D unresolved. V was cut by 0 bases and J by 0 bases, with 9 bases left in between. Germline V gene lookup returns CDR1 LNHNV and CDR2 YYDKDF (reference sequence). The CDR3 runs to 16 residues.

The rearrangement uses TRBV7-8 and TRBJ2-5; D is undetermined. Looked up from germline, CDR1 is SGHVS and CDR2 is FQNEAQ. Trimming removed 1 base at V and 3 bases at J, with 6 bases between. The CDR3 spans 13 residues. The CDR3 loop reads CASSLGQEETQYF. The CDR3 bases are TGTGCCAGCAGCTTAGGGCAGGAAGAGACCCAGTACTTC.

This clone was seen a single time. This sample also contains other DNA sequences that code for the same CDR3. This sequence joins TRBV30 and TRBJ1-1, with D maybe TRBD1 (5 bases). Trimming pared 3 bases from V and 1 base from J, leaving 9 bases between. CDR3 length: 13 amino acids. Germline CDR1 is GTSNPN and CDR2 is SVGIG (reference sequence). Here the CDR3 reads CAWSGQGNTEAFF. The DNA for the CDR3 is TGTGCCTGGAGCGGGCAGGGGAACACTGAAGCTTTCTTT.

CDR3 amino acids: CASSPLRDRGKGAPYEQYF. As DNA, the CDR3 is TGCGCCAGCAGCCCCCTCCGGGACAGGGGGAAGGGGGCCCCCTACGAGCAGTACTTC. This sequence joins TRBV4-1 and TRBJ2-7; the match to TRBD1 covers 11 bases. With 4 bases clipped from V and 2 bases from J, the junction kept 16 bases outside the gene matches. The CDR3 runs to 19 residues. Per germline, CDR1 MGHRA and CDR2 YSYEKL.

The rearrangement joins TRBV10-3 to TRBJ2-7; D not certain. This CDR3 contains 11 residues. The V and J ends lost 3 bases and 4 bases respectively, with 4 bases between them. Germline CDR1 and CDR2: ENHRY and SYGVKD. The CDR3 spells CAISEAYEQYF. The CDR3 region has the DNA TGTGCCATCAGTGAAGCGTACGAGCAGTACTTC.

There are a few counts of this clone. The chain uses TRBV7-2 and TRBJ2-7; 8 positions match TRBD1. Germline V gene sequence: CDR1 SGHTA, CDR2 FQGNSA. V lost 0 bases to trimming and J lost 7 bases; unmatched junction nucleotides: 5. This CDR3 region has 14 residues. Written as DNA, the CDR3 is TGTGCCAGCAGCTTAGCGCAGGGGGCGGGGGAGCAGTACTTC. Protein: CASSLAQGAGEQYF.

This clone has more than one count but fewer than ten. CDR3 DNA: TGTGCCCGAGAGGACAGGGGATACAATCATGAGCAGTTCTTC. Translating it yields CAREDRGYNHEQFF. The chain uses TRBV30 and TRBJ2-1; 9 bases line up with TRBD1. Unmatched junction bases numbered 13, after V lost 8 bases and J lost 8 bases. Germline V gene sequence: CDR1 GTSNPN, CDR2 SVGIG (reference sequence). The CDR3 consists of 14 residues.

V is TRBV7-2 and J is TRBJ2-7, with 10 bases identical to TRBD1. V lost 4 bases to trimming and J lost 6 bases; unmatched junction nucleotides: 6. CDR1 is SGHTA and CDR2 is FQGNSA in the germline V gene. This CDR3 region has 14 residues. This CDR3 is CASSSMGQGSEQYF. The CDR3 DNA sequence: TGTGCCAGCAGCTCAATGGGACAGGGGAGCGAGCAGTACTTC.

V usage is TRBV9 and J usage is TRBJ2-1; 9 nucleotides match TRBD1. Germline trimming cut 0 bases from V and 4 bases from J; bases unmatched to any gene: 2. The CDR3 runs to 15 residues. Germline V lookup: CDR1 SGDLS, CDR2 YYNGEE. CDR3 region: CASSVEDRGYNEQFF. DNA of the CDR3: TGTGCCAGCAGCGTAGAGGACAGGGGTTACAATGAGCAGTTCTTC.

This clone was picked up one time. V is TRBV5-1 and J is TRBJ1-3; 7 positions match TRBD1. There are 14 residues in the CDR3. After removal of 2 bases from V and 6 bases from J, the junction contained 5 bases not matched to a gene. Per the germline V gene, CDR1 is SGHRS and CDR2 is YFSETQ. CDR3 sequence: CASSLTGDENTIYF. The CDR3 DNA sequence: TGCGCCAGCAGCTTAACAGGGGATGAAAACACCATATATTTT.

The V gene is TRBV10-1, the J gene TRBJ2-3; TRBD2 is a possible D gene (6 bases). The V end was cut by 3 bases, the J end by 2 bases, with 15 bases between. This CDR3 is built from 16 residues. Per the germline V gene, CDR1 is WNHNN and CDR2 is SYGVQD (reference sequence). CDR3 protein: CASSDLTGLFTDTQYF. The CDR3 bases are TGCGCCAGCAGTGATCTCACGGGACTCTTCACAGATACGCAGTATTTT.

CDR3: CASSLQASGFTDTQYF. The DNA of the CDR3 is TGTGCCAGCAGTTTACAAGCTAGCGGGTTCACAGATACGCAGTATTTT. The chain uses TRBV27 and TRBJ2-3, with 8 positions matching TRBD2. This CDR3 has 16 residues. CDR1 is MNHEY and CDR2 is SMNVEV in the germline V gene (reference sequence). With V trimmed by 2 bases and J by 2 bases, 6 bases remained unmatched.

The chain carries TRBV4-3 and TRBJ2-3; 7 bases line up with TRBD1. There are 14 residues in the CDR3. Germline-derived CDR1 and CDR2 are LGHNA and YSLEER. The V segment lost 3 bases and the J segment 2 bases; nucleotides outside the gene matches: 2. CDR3 region: CASSHGTATDTQYF. The CDR3 DNA reads TGCGCCAGCAGCCACGGGACAGCCACAGATACGCAGTATTTT.

V and J are TRBV5-4 and TRBJ2-5; TRBD1 agrees at 7 bases. CDR1 is SGHNT and CDR2 is YYREEE in the germline V gene (reference sequence). Germline trimming cut 0 bases from V and 1 base from J; bases unmatched to any gene: 3. The CDR3 runs 15 residues. Written as DNA, the CDR3 is TGTGCCAGCAGCTTGGTAGGGGGCGGCCAAGAGACCCAGTACTTC. As protein: CASSLVGGGQETQYF.

The chain couples TRBV5-4 to TRBJ2-5; TRBD2 agrees at 11 bases. Losses at the gene ends were 0 bases for V and 5 bases for J; bases not matched to a gene: 6. The CDR3 is 16 residues long. The V gene's germline CDR1 is SGHNT and CDR2 YYREEE (reference sequence). CDR3 amino acids: CASSLGSGGAGETQYF. In DNA, the CDR3 is TGTGCCAGCAGCTTGGGTAGCGGGGGGGCGGGTGAGACCCAGTACTTC. Based on the CDR3 plus reference TRBV5-4 and TRBJ2-5, the full variable domain is ETGVTQSPTHLIKTRGQQVTLRCSSQSGHNTVSWYQQALGQGPQFIFQYYREEENGRGNFPPRFSGLQFPNYSSELNVNALELDDSALYLCASSLGSGGAGETQYFGPGTRLLVL.

V and J are TRBV4-3 and TRBJ2-4; no clear D gene. V was pared by 0 bases and J by 0 bases, with 9 bases between. Germline V gives CDR1 LGHNA, CDR2 YSLEER. The CDR3 has 16 amino acids. This chain's CDR3 is CASSQEFLIAKNIQYF. For the CDR3, the DNA is TGCGCCAGCAGCCAAGAATTTCTTATAGCCAAAAACATTCAGTACTTC.

This clone was counted a single time. A read error may account for a junction end that differs from germline. The gene calls are TRBV11-2 and TRBJ2-7; tentatively, D is TRBD1 (6 bases). CDR3 length: 14 residues. Germline assignment: CDR1 SGHAT and CDR2 FQNNGV. CDR3 nucleotide sequence: TGTGCCAGCAGCTTAAACCCAGGGGTGACCGAGCACTACTTC. Its translation: CASSLNPGVTEHYF.

This clone was detected a few times. The CDR3 region is CASSHIGQVQGYEQYF. CDR3 DNA sequence: TGTGCCAGCAGCCATATTGGACAGGTACAAGGCTACGAGCAGTACTTC. This chain uses TRBV11-3 with TRBJ2-7, with 7 bases identical to TRBD1. Germline V lookup: CDR1 SGHNT, CDR2 YENEEA. The CDR3 totals 16 residues. V shed 5 bases, J shed 3 bases, and the junction held 13 bases outside the gene matches.

The genes are TRBV5-1 and TRBJ1-6, with 7 bases aligning to TRBD1. This CDR3 contains 14 residues. J gave up 7 bases and V 4 bases, and 5 bases lay outside the gene matches. Per the germline V gene, CDR1 is SGHRS and CDR2 is YFSETQ. The CDR3 protein is CASSKGQRNSPLHF. The DNA for the CDR3 is TGCGCCAGCAGCAAGGGACAGCGAAATTCACCCCTCCACTTT.

V and J are TRBV6-1 and TRBJ2-1, with 14 positions matching TRBD2. Germline CDR1 and CDR2: MNHNS and SASEGT. This CDR3 spans 17 amino acids. Trimming at V came to 4 bases and at J to 3 bases, leaving 5 bases not matched to a gene. The chain's CDR3 is CASSAIGTSGGYNEQFF. CDR3 sequence (DNA): TGTGCCAGCAGTGCCATAGGGACTAGCGGGGGCTACAATGAGCAGTTCTTC.